This T cell receptor beta chain stems from a study of cytomegalovirus exposure and HLA in healthy donors. The PCR was carried out with 60 Vbeta primers and 13 Jbeta primers. Using immunoSEQ multiplex PCR, the repertoire was profiled, and TCRdb retains in-frame clones only, with some absent. The sample yields 100,000 to 150,000 clones, approximately 85% seen once. The germline V gene encodes CDR1 LGHNA and CDR2 YNFKEQ. V trimming: 1 base; J trimming: 9 bases; junction bases outside the gene matches: 8. CDR3 length equals 15 residues. This chain uses TRBV4-2 with TRBJ2-1, with 8 nucleotides matching TRBD2. The sequencing input was PBMCs. This TCR came from a woman aged 45-60 years in good health and CMV-seropositive. CDR3: CASSQAERETVEQFF. The CDR3 DNA is TGTGCCAGCAGCCAAGCTGAGCGGGAGACGGTTGAGCAGTTCTTC.